A single sample gave rise to the 17 T cell receptor beta chains below, sequenced in a study of T cell responses to AZD1222 COVID-19 vaccine. Clones were sequenced by immunoSEQ multiplex PCR, and TCRdb holds only the in-frame ones, with some missing. The top ten hold about 15% of the sample, which has some 100,000 clones, about 90% seen once. The sample was peripheral blood, taken on day 0 of AZD1222 vaccination. Receptors originate from an adult in good health.

CDR3 sequence reads: CSASLGESYTGELFF. The CDR3 DNA follows: TGCAGTGCTAGTTTAGGAGAGAGTTACACCGGGGAGCTGTTTTTT. The genes are TRBV20-1 and TRBJ2-2; D not certain. The length of the CDR3 is 15 residues. Germline V gene sequence: CDR1 DFQATT, CDR2 SNEGSKA (reference sequence). V gave up 3 bases and J gave up 3 bases, with 14 bases separating them.

The rearrangement uses TRBV28 and TRBJ1-3; TRBD1 matches 7 bases. CDR3 size: 13 residues. V lost 11 bases and J lost 2; bases outside the gene matches: 6. Germline lookup yields CDR1 MDHEN and CDR2 SYDVKM. CDR3 in DNA: TGTGCCGTCAACAGGGGCCCTGGAAACACCATATATTTT. As protein: CAVNRGPGNTIYF.

This chain links TRBV6-2 or TRBV6-3 with TRBJ2-1, with D possibly matching TRBD2 (6 bases). CDR1 and CDR2 (germline): MNHEY, SVGEGT. CDR3 length: 14 amino acids. Between the trimmed V and J ends, which lost 6 bases and 2 bases, there was a span of 11 bases. For the CDR3, the DNA is TGTGCCAGCAGCCCCAGCGGGCCCTACAATGAGCAGTTCTTC. This gives the protein CASSPSGPYNEQFF.

The chain uses TRBV18 and TRBJ2-3, with TRBD2 as a possible D gene (5 bases). Germline V lookup: CDR1 KGHSH, CDR2 LQKENI. V lost 2 bases to trimming and J lost 1 base, with 19 bases between them. The CDR3 covers 18 residues. The CDR3 bases are TGTGCCAGCTCACCAGTGACCGGCGGTGCGGGCCGCACAGATACGCAGTATTTT. Translation gives CASSPVTGGAGRTDTQYF.

The chain links TRBV30 to TRBJ2-5; D might be TRBD2 (6 bases). The germline gives CDR1 GTSNPN, CDR2 SVGIG (reference sequence). The CDR3 extends over 14 amino acids. Trimming cost V 1 base and J 3 bases, with 12 bases left between them. The DNA of the CDR3 is TGTGCCTGGAGTGGTTGGTCGGGAGAAGAGACCCAGTACTTC. Translated: CAWSGWSGEETQYF. Variable domain in full (rest from reference TRBV30 and TRBJ2-5): SQTIHQWPATLVQPVGSPLSLECTVEGTSNPNLYWYRQAAGRGLQLLFYSVGIGQISSEVPQNLSASRPQDRQFILSSKKLLLSDSGFYLCAWSGWSGEETQYFGPGTRLLVL.

This clone was recorded a few times. The DNA of the CDR3 is TGTGCCAGCAGGGACAGGGAATATGGCTACACCTTC. This codes for CASRDREYGYTF. The chain is built from TRBV6-6 and TRBJ1-2, with TRBD1 matching 8 bases. Germline lookup yields CDR1 MNHNY and CDR2 SVGAGI (reference sequence). The V segment lost 6 bases and the J segment 5 bases; nucleotides outside the gene matches: 2. The CDR3 sequence is 12 residues long.

The chain joins TRBV6-2 or TRBV6-3 to TRBJ2-2; 10 positions match TRBD1. This CDR3 has 15 residues. CDR1 is MNHEY and CDR2 is SVGEGT in the germline V gene. V was pared by 4 bases and J by 5 bases, with 4 bases of the junction left unmatched. The CDR3, as DNA: TGTGCCAGCAGTTTCCGGGACAGGGGAACCGGGGAGCTGTTTTTT. It yields the protein CASSFRDRGTGELFF.

The CDR3 DNA follows: TGCGCCAGCAAGGACGGGGCAGGCGGCAACACCGGGGAGCTGTTTTTT. Its translation: CASKDGAGGNTGELFF. The chain carries TRBV5-1 and TRBJ2-2; D might be TRBD1 or TRBD2, each matching 5 bases. Germline V lookup: CDR1 SGHRS, CDR2 YFSETQ. The V end was cut by 6 bases, the J end by 2 bases, with 17 bases between. This CDR3 spans 16 amino acids.

The gene calls are TRBV30 and TRBJ1-4; TRBD1 matches 7 bases. V dropped 0 bases and J dropped 1; count of bases not matched to a gene: 8. The CDR3 contains 17 residues. Germline V gene sequence: CDR1 GTSNPN, CDR2 SVGIG (reference sequence). CDR3 in amino acids: CAWSVQLGQLTNEKLFF. The CDR3 nucleotides are TGTGCCTGGAGTGTACAGCTGGGACAGCTAACTAATGAAAAACTGTTTTTT.

This sequence joins TRBV5-1 and TRBJ1-5; 8 bases align to TRBD1. J lost 2 bases, V lost 4 bases, and 2 bases had no gene match. There are 14 residues in the CDR3. The germline V gene encodes CDR1 SGHRS and CDR2 YFSETQ. This CDR3 reads CASSQTGGNQPQHF. CDR3 DNA sequence: TGCGCCAGCAGCCAGACAGGGGGCAATCAGCCCCAGCATTTT.

This chain joins TRBV3-1 (or the pseudogene TRBV3-2) and TRBJ1-1; weak D call: TRBD1 (5 bases). Per the germline V gene, CDR1 is LGHDT and CDR2 is YNNKEL (reference sequence). Trimming took 0 bases from V and 11 from J, leaving 19 bases between them. This CDR3 contains 15 residues. The CDR3 sequence is CASSQDVGAPRRAFF. In DNA form, the CDR3 reads TGTGCCAGCAGCCAAGACGTAGGGGCCCCGAGGCGGGCTTTCTTT.

This clone was picked up many times. J is TRBJ2-7 and V is TRBV27; D might be TRBD2 (6 bases). Germline V gene lookup returns CDR1 MNHEY and CDR2 SMNVEV (reference sequence). V was clipped by 6 bases and J by 6 bases, with 21 bases between them. The CDR3 sequence is 15 residues long. Here the CDR3 reads CASRRLEGIAGEQYF. Written as DNA, the CDR3 is TGTGCCAGCAGGCGACTAGAGGGGATCGCGGGCGAGCAGTACTTC.

This sequence joins TRBV10-1 and TRBJ2-2; D is unclear. The germline V gene encodes CDR1 WNHNN and CDR2 SYGVQD (reference sequence). The CDR3 covers 16 residues. Between the trimmed V and J ends, which lost 3 bases and 6 bases, there was a span of 17 bases. CDR3 DNA: TGCGCCAGCAGTGATAGAGTCGCACTGGCCGCCGGGGAGCTGTTTTTT. It specifies CASSDRVALAAGELFF.

The rearrangement joins TRBV30 to TRBJ1-4; D is unresolved. Germline V CDR1 and CDR2: GTSNPN, SVGIG (reference sequence). This CDR3 region has 23 residues. V gave up 3 bases and J gave up 0 bases, with 35 bases separating them. CDR3 bases: TGTGCCTGGAGGGCGTTCAGCCAGACCTTAGGAAAGGTGCATTATTCAACTAATGAAAAACTGTTTTTT. This sequence encodes CAWRAFSQTLGKVHYSTNEKLFF.

The V gene is TRBV7-9, the J gene TRBJ2-1, with 7 bases identical to TRBD2. Germline CDR1 SEHNR, CDR2 FQNEAQ (reference sequence). The V segment lost 5 bases and the J segment 7 bases; nucleotides outside the gene matches: 14. CDR3 length: 16 residues. The CDR3 is CASSMDVSGKSNEQFF. The CDR3 DNA is TGTGCCAGCAGCATGGATGTGAGCGGGAAGTCGAATGAGCAGTTCTTC.

V and J are TRBV27 and TRBJ1-5; 7 bases map to TRBD1. Germline V gene lookup returns CDR1 MNHEY and CDR2 SMNVEV (reference sequence). V was clipped by 6 bases and J by 4 bases; unmatched bases: 6. CDR3 length: 14 amino acids. DNA for the CDR3: TGTGCCAGCAGACAGGGGTTTTGGAATCAGCCCCAGCATTTT. It translates to CASRQGFWNQPQHF.

This chain's CDR3 is CASNAEGAANSPLHF. The CDR3 DNA is TGTGCCAGTAACGCCGAAGGGGCCGCAAATTCACCCCTCCACTTT. The rearrangement links TRBV19 to TRBJ1-6, with D possibly TRBD1 on 5 matching bases. CDR3 length equals 15 residues. Germline loops: CDR1 LNHDA, CDR2 SQIVND (reference sequence). Trimming removed 7 bases from V and 7 bases from J, with 17 bases in between.